One and the same sample provided the 14 T cell receptor beta chains below, sequenced in a study of CD8+CD57+ T cells in acquired aplastic anemia. Researchers used genomic DNA as the template to profile TCR beta VDJ and CDR3. In TCRdb, the reads were re-called with MiXCR into one record per CDR3 protein. This table holds about 180,000 distinct CDR3 sequences, 46% found once. Source material: sorted CD4+, CD8+, or CD8+CD57+ T cells (not recorded which) from PBMCs. These receptors came from a human donor in good health.

For the CDR3, the DNA is TGTGCCAGCAGCCAAGATGTTTCGGTCGCAGGGATGAACACTGAAGCTTTCTTT. Translation: CASSQDVSVAGMNTEAFF. This chain links TRBV4-2 with TRBJ1-1; D perhaps matches TRBD1 (5 bases). This CDR3 has 18 residues. Trimming pared 0 bases from V and 0 bases from J, leaving 17 bases between. Germline V gene sequence: CDR1 LGHNA, CDR2 YNFKEQ.

This clonotype occurred a few times. The V and J genes are TRBV2 and TRBJ2-5; 10 bases are shared with TRBD2. Germline V gene sequence: CDR1 SNHLY, CDR2 FYNNEI. V was clipped by 7 bases and J by 2 bases; unmatched bases: 7. This CDR3 spans 15 amino acids. The CDR3 spells CASNTQRGGQETQYF. CDR3 bases: TGTGCCAGCAACACCCAGCGGGGGGGGCAAGAGACCCAGTACTTC.

This chain links TRBV29-1 with TRBJ2-1, with 11 positions matching TRBD2. CDR1 is SQVTM and CDR2 is ANQGSEA in the germline V gene. Trimming took 8 bases from V and 7 from J; bases not matched to a gene: 4. This CDR3 is 12 amino acids long. The CDR3 nucleotides are TGCAGCATCTCTAGCGGGAGGAATGAGCAGTTCTTC. Its translation is CSISSGRNEQFF.

This clonotype showed up many times. This chain links TRBV14 with TRBJ2-7, with D possibly being TRBD1 (6 bases). V gave up 3 bases and J gave up 5 bases, with 14 bases separating them. The CDR3 sequence is 14 residues long. The germline CDR1 and CDR2 sequences are SGHDN and FVKESK. In nucleotides, the CDR3 is TGTGCCAGCAGCCACCTGGGCACAGGGAACGAGCAGTACTTC. It yields the protein CASSHLGTGNEQYF.

This clonotype was recorded a few times. This chain links TRBV7-3 with TRBJ2-2; possibly TRBD2 for D (5 bases). Germline assignment: CDR1 SGHTA and CDR2 FQGTGA. The ends were cut back, 7 bases at V and 3 bases at J, with 6 bases in the middle. This CDR3 comprises 12 residues. This chain's CDR3 is CASTGDTGELFF. In DNA, the CDR3 is TGTGCCAGCACCGGGGACACCGGGGAGCTGTTTTTT.

This chain links TRBV29-1 with TRBJ1-2; 10 nucleotides agree with TRBD1. V dropped 6 bases and J dropped 0; count of bases not matched to a gene: 13. The length of the CDR3 is 17 residues. Germline CDR1 SQVTM, CDR2 ANQGSEA. DNA of the CDR3: TGCAGCGTGGTATCGCCTGGGACAGGGGCTTCTAACTATGGCTACACCTTC. Amino acid sequence: CSVVSPGTGASNYGYTF.

This clonotype was counted only a few times. V gene TRBV27 combines with J gene TRBJ2-1; D is possibly TRBD1 (5 bases). Trimming took off 6 bases at V and 2 bases at J, with 14 bases between the two ends. This CDR3 has 15 amino acids. Germline loops: CDR1 MNHEY, CDR2 SMNVEV (reference sequence). The CDR3 nucleotides read TGTGCCAGCAGGTCCGGTGACAGCACCTACAATGAGCAGTTCTTC. Translating it yields CASRSGDSTYNEQFF.

The table lists this clonotype with a few counts. The chain links TRBV7-9 to TRBJ2-1; no clear D gene. V dropped 3 bases and J dropped 8 bases, with 8 bases sitting between them. Germline V CDR1 and CDR2: SEHNR, FQNEAQ (reference sequence). The CDR3 totals 12 residues. In DNA, the CDR3 is TGTGCCAGCAGCTTCACGAATGATGAGCAGTTCTTC. This gives the protein CASSFTNDEQFF. Using reference TRBV7-9 and TRBJ2-1 for the parts outside the CDR3, the full variable domain is DTGVSQNPRHKITKRGQNVTFRCDPISEHNRLYWYRQTLGQGPEFLTYFQNEAQLEKSRLLSDRFSAERPKGSFSTLEIQRTEQGDSAMYLCASSFTNDEQFFGPGTRLTVL.

J is TRBJ2-7 and V is TRBV6-2 or TRBV6-3; D possibly matches TRBD1 or TRBD2 (5 bases each). V dropped 6 bases and J dropped 0 bases, with 15 bases sitting between them. Germline V CDR1 and CDR2: MNHEY, SVGEGT. The CDR3 totals 15 residues. Here the CDR3 reads CASRTWDESSYEQYF. The CDR3 DNA reads TGTGCCAGCAGAACTTGGGACGAGAGCTCCTACGAGCAGTACTTC.

The V and J genes are TRBV10-3 and TRBJ2-1, with a weak D call TRBD1 (6 bases). The CDR3 extends over 15 amino acids. Per the germline V gene, CDR1 is ENHRY and CDR2 is SYGVKD. Trimming shortened V by 0 bases and J by 10 bases, and 16 bases separated the two germline ends. The CDR3 nucleotides read TGTGCCATCAGTGAGTCCCAAAACAGGGTCGTGGAGCAGTTCTTC. This gives the protein CAISESQNRVVEQFF.

This clonotype appeared many times. This chain joins TRBV7-2 and TRBJ2-1, with no clear D. The CDR3 is 11 amino acids. V dropped 5 bases and J dropped 5 bases, with 4 bases sitting between them. Germline V gene lookup returns CDR1 SGHTA and CDR2 FQGNSA. CDR3 nucleotides: TGTGCCAGCAGCGCCCACAATGAGCAGTTCTTC. Amino acids: CASSAHNEQFF.

This sequence joins TRBV10-3 and TRBJ2-2; perhaps TRBD2 as D (6 bases). The CDR3 is made up of 16 amino acids. V lost 3 bases, J lost 5 bases, and 16 bases lay in between. Germline CDR1 is ENHRY and CDR2 is SYGVKD. DNA for the CDR3: TGTGCCATCAGTGAAAAGGGTGGAGGGGTTACCGGGGAGCTGTTTTTT. It codes for CAISEKGGGVTGELFF.

This chain uses TRBV2 with TRBJ1-5, with D unresolved. The germline CDR1 and CDR2 sequences are SNHLY and FYNNEI. V gave up 1 base and J gave up 1 base, with 5 bases separating them. This CDR3 region has 14 residues. The CDR3 nucleotides read TGTGCCAGCAGTGAAGTAGAGAGCAATCAGCCCCAGCATTTT. Protein sequence: CASSEVESNQPQHF.

This clonotype was seen repeatedly, ten times or more. The rearrangement uses TRBV6-6 and TRBJ1-2, with D possibly TRBD1 on 5 matching bases. CDR1 MNHNY and CDR2 SVGAGI come from the germline V gene (reference sequence). V was pared by 2 bases and J by 3 bases, with 10 bases between. This CDR3 is built from 14 residues. The CDR3, as DNA: TGTGCCAGCAGTTACGTGCAGGGCGACTATGGCTACACCTTC. Protein product: CASSYVQGDYGYTF.